This record concerns one TCR beta chain sequence. Its target is unknown. The entry originates in a study of CD8+ T cells in alopecia areata. Extracted from the samples, RNA was reverse transcribed into cDNA to serve as the sequencing template. The protocol was immunoSEQ multiplex PCR, while the TCRdb copy is restricted to in-frame clones and leaves out a portion. This sample carries 34,000 or so clones, roughly 53% of them seen once, and the ten largest clones take about two fifths. Alopecia areata patients provided lesional scalp punch biopsies and peripheral blood. The sorting of PBMCs gave CD4+ and CD8+ T cells. The V gene's germline CDR1 is LGHNT and CDR2 FRNRAP. The CDR3 consists of 17 residues. Deletions cut 0 bases from V and 1 base from J, with 12 bases between. Points from the study as a whole: Possibly as an HLA-related effect, TCR sharing across patients appeared less clear than in mice. Clonality exceeded that of normal scalp in lesional scalp, most notably in alopecia totalis/universalis.

This chain links TRBV12-5 with TRBJ1-4; a weak D match, TRBD1 (5 bases). Sequenced: NKG2D-high CD8+ T cells sorted from blood. The sequence came from a human donor with alopecia areata. The CDR3 protein is CASGLVRDPLTNEKLFF. The DNA of the CDR3 is TGTGCTAGTGGTTTGGTACGGGACCCTCTAACTAATGAAAAACTGTTTTTT.